This T cell receptor beta chain was recovered during a study of cytomegalovirus exposure and HLA in healthy donors. Turning to the study itself: Genetic ancestry analysis placed about 80% of the 398 donors that were genotyped in the Caucasian-associated cluster.

13 Jbeta primers and 60 Vbeta primers were used for the PCR. TCRdb's table, derived via immunoSEQ multiplex PCR, lists solely in-frame clones and lacks some. The sample has roughly 180,000 clones; about 77% are singletons. Trimming took 4 bases from V and 1 from J; bases not matched to a gene: 0. The length of the CDR3 is 14 residues. Germline V gives CDR1 SGHVS, CDR2 FNYEAQ. Study-level findings and limits: In terms of immune exposure information, only CMV serostatus was available. Most likely, a cluster of highly shared sequence variants arose as a sequencing artifact.

This clone was seen more than once but under ten times. Its cognate antigen is unknown. The TCR was taken from a female donor in good health and CMV-seronegative. Sequenced: PBMCs. V and J are TRBV7-6 and TRBJ2-3; 9 bases are a match to TRBD2. DNA of the CDR3: TGTGCCAGCAGCTGGACTAGCGGCACAGATACGCAGTATTTT. Amino acids: CASSWTSGTDTQYF.